What follows are 9 T cell receptor beta chains derived from one specimen sequenced in a study of cytotoxic CD8 clonotypes in ibrutinib-treated CLL. The data were produced by immunoSEQ multiplex PCR, yet TCRdb's version contains in-frame clones alone and is incomplete. The data contain hundreds of thousands of clones, 70% of them seen just once; the ten biggest clones take up 15%. This specimen consisted of PBMCs, obtained after 24 months of ibrutinib treatment. These TCRs come from a human donor with chronic lymphocytic leukemia.

The chain employs TRBV30 and TRBJ1-3; D remains unclear. Trimming removed 7 bases from V and 1 base from J, with 14 bases in between. The CDR3 totals 14 residues. Germline CDR1 and CDR2: GTSNPN and SVGIG (reference sequence). The CDR3 DNA is TGTGCCTACTCCCCGGGCCTTTCTGGAAACACCATATATTTT. Translating it yields CAYSPGLSGNTIYF.

This clone came up a few times. Different DNA sequences within this sample yield the same CDR3. The chain is built from TRBV18 and TRBJ2-7; no firm D call. The length of the CDR3 is 13 residues. Germline CDR1 reads KGHSH; CDR2 reads LQKENI. Trimming removed 3 bases from V and 1 base from J, with 7 bases in between. The CDR3 DNA sequence: TGTGCCAGCTCACCGGGCAGTTCCTACGAGCAGTACTTC. Residues: CASSPGSSYEQYF. The variable domain in full, with the rest retrieved from reference TRBV18 and TRBJ2-7, is NAGVMQNPRHLVRRRGQEARLRCSPMKGHSHVYWYRQLPEEGLKFMVYLQKENIIDESGMPKERFSAEFPKEGPSILRIQQVVRGDSAAYFCASSPGSSYEQYFGPGTRLTVT.

The genes are TRBV30 and TRBJ2-5; possibly TRBD1 for D (6 bases). Germline CDR1 reads GTSNPN; CDR2 reads SVGIG (reference sequence). The CDR3 contains 12 residues. Trimming took 5 bases from V and 4 from J, leaving 11 bases between them. The CDR3 region has the DNA TGTGCCTGGCAAGGGGGTCTAGAGACCCAGTACTTC. The encoded protein is CAWQGGLETQYF.

This clone showed up just once. V gene TRBV9 combines with J gene TRBJ1-2; 7 bases line up with TRBD1. With V trimmed by 4 bases and J by 2 bases, 2 bases remained unmatched. Germline CDR1 reads SGDLS; CDR2 reads YYNGEE. The CDR3 has 13 residues. The CDR3 region has the DNA TGTGCCAGCAGCCAGGGACAGAACTATGGCTACACCTTC. It is translated as CASSQGQNYGYTF.

In DNA, the CDR3 is TGCGCCAGCGGGAGTACACTAGCGATAGATGAGCAGTTCTTC. As protein: CASGSTLAIDEQFF. The V call is TRBV5-1, the J call TRBJ2-1, with 7 bases aligning to TRBD2. V was pared by 7 bases and J by 8 bases, with 12 bases of the junction left unmatched. Germline lookup yields CDR1 SGHRS and CDR2 YFSETQ. The CDR3 spans 14 residues.

This chain uses TRBV9 with TRBJ2-7; 8 positions agree with TRBD1. The CDR3 length is 16 residues. The V gene's germline CDR1 is SGDLS and CDR2 YYNGEE. Unmatched junction bases numbered 11, after V lost 2 bases and J lost 4 bases. CDR3 nucleotides: TGTGCCAGCAGCGTCCTCGCAGGGGGCGCAGGGTACGAGCAGTACTTC. It specifies CASSVLAGGAGYEQYF.

This rearrangement joins TRBV29-1 to TRBJ2-2, with a tentative D call TRBD2 (5 bases). V lost 3 bases to trimming and J lost 5 bases, with 22 bases between them. The germline V gene has CDR1 SQVTM and CDR2 ANQGSEA. The CDR3 runs to 17 residues. The CDR3 region is CSVEPRLPSLGTGELFF. The CDR3 coding sequence is TGCAGCGTTGAGCCCCGGCTTCCTAGCTTGGGAACCGGGGAGCTGTTTTTT.

The chain employs TRBV28 and TRBJ2-2; 7 positions agree with TRBD2. From germline, CDR1 is MDHEN and CDR2 SYDVKM. The trim removed 4 bases at V and 6 bases at J, leaving 8 bases unmatched. The CDR3 consists of 15 residues. The CDR3 is CASSSKTSLAGELFF. For the CDR3, the DNA is TGTGCCAGCAGTTCAAAGACTAGCCTCGCCGGGGAGCTGTTTTTT.

A word on this clone: The junction departs from germline at one end; a sequencing error may be responsible. The rearrangement links TRBV7-7 to TRBJ2-1; a weak D match, TRBD2 (6 bases). In germline, CDR1 is SSHAT, CDR2 FNYEAQ (reference sequence). CDR3 size: 13 residues. The CDR3 protein is CASSLDYYNEQFF. CDR3 DNA: TGTGCTAGCAGCTTGGACTACTACAATGAGCAGTTCTTC. Full variable domain (outside the CDR3, taken from reference TRBV7-7 and TRBJ2-1): GAGVSQSPRYKVTKRGQDVTLRCDPISSHATLYWYQQALGQGPEFLTYFNYEAQPDKSGLPSDRFSAERPEGSISTLTIQRTEQRDSAMYRCASSLDYYNEQFFGPGTRLTVL.